Presented here are 20 T cell receptor beta chains from one specimen sequenced in a study of cytotoxic CD8 clonotypes in ibrutinib-treated CLL (dated by TCRdb to the early 2020s). The library was generated by the immunoSEQ multiplex PCR assay. Drawn from immuneACCESS, this table holds only the in-frame rearrangements with V and J called that TCRdb kept. Clones are partly lost; checked studies trace under half to an unresolved V gene and leave the rest unexplained. Recorded for this sample are about 160,000 clones; less than 85% of them occurred a single time. The ten largest clones add up to roughly 4.6% of the sample. The meaning of the sample's time point label: approximately 25 months on ibrutinib. Material: PBMCs, obtained after 24 months of ibrutinib treatment. All receptors derive from a human donor with chronic lymphocytic leukemia.

The rearrangement joins TRBV7-9 to TRBJ1-2; 7 positions agree with TRBD1. Unmatched junction bases numbered 12, after V lost 5 bases and J lost 3 bases. CDR3 size: 16 residues. Germline CDR1 reads SEHNR; CDR2 reads FQNEAQ (reference sequence). This CDR3 is CASSNPTGSLDYGYTF. Written as DNA, the CDR3 is TGTGCCAGCAGCAACCCGACAGGGAGCTTAGACTATGGCTACACCTTC.

The CDR3 region has the DNA TGTGCCAGCAGTGAAGCGGGTCGGGCAGGGTCAAACACTGAAGCTTTCTTT. It encodes CASSEAGRAGSNTEAFF. This rearrangement joins TRBV6-1 to TRBJ1-1, with D possibly matching TRBD1 (5 bases). CDR1 and CDR2 (germline): MNHNS, SASEGT. Trimming took off 0 bases at V and 2 bases at J, with 16 bases between the two ends. CDR3 length equals 17 residues.

The chain carries TRBV6-4 and TRBJ1-1, with D maybe TRBD1 (6 bases). The germline gives CDR1 MRHNA, CDR2 SNTAGT. The CDR3 loop spans 16 amino acids. V lost 0 bases, J lost 1 base, and 12 bases lay in between. CDR3: CASSDSSRGKNTEAFF. The CDR3, as DNA: TGTGCCAGCAGTGACTCGAGCAGGGGCAAGAACACTGAAGCTTTCTTT.

CDR3 in amino acids: CASSFLRDRGLGTEAFF. In nucleotides, the CDR3 is TGCGCCAGCAGCTTCCTCCGGGACAGGGGTCTGGGGACTGAAGCTTTCTTT. This chain connects TRBV5-1 to TRBJ1-1; 10 bases map to TRBD1. V dropped 2 bases and J dropped 5; count of bases not matched to a gene: 12. From germline, CDR1 is SGHRS and CDR2 YFSETQ. This CDR3 is built from 17 residues.

V usage is TRBV30 and J usage is TRBJ2-7; D unclear. V was trimmed by 3 bases and J by 3 bases, leaving 12 bases between them. Germline V gives CDR1 GTSNPN, CDR2 SVGIG (reference sequence). The CDR3 runs 13 residues. The CDR3 nucleotides are TGTGCCTGGAGACGTCCCGGGTTCTACGAGCAGTACTTC. Amino acids: CAWRRPGFYEQYF.

The chain recombines TRBV7-2 with TRBJ2-1, with D unresolved. The CDR3 runs to 14 residues. Trimming cost V 5 bases and J 3 bases, with 11 bases left between them. CDR1 is SGHTA and CDR2 is FQGNSA in the germline V gene. This CDR3 reads CASSETRNYNEQFF. The CDR3 DNA follows: TGTGCCAGCAGCGAGACAAGGAACTACAATGAGCAGTTCTTC.

This chain uses TRBV4-3 with TRBJ2-7; possibly TRBD2 for D (6 bases). The germline V gene encodes CDR1 LGHNA and CDR2 YSLEER. CDR3 length: 14 residues. The V and J ends lost 4 bases and 3 bases respectively, with 13 bases between them. Here the CDR3 DNA reads TGCGCCAGCAGCCTGGCGTCCGGGGGCTACGAGCAGTACTTC. It specifies CASSLASGGYEQYF.

The J gene is TRBJ2-3, the V gene TRBV7-9, with 7 bases that match TRBD1. The junction had 6 bases not matched to a gene; V was cut back by 9 bases and J by 0 bases. The CDR3 runs 14 residues. CDR1 and CDR2 (germline): SEHNR, FQNEAQ (reference sequence). DNA for the CDR3: TGTGCCAGTACCCGGGACAGAAGCACAGATACGCAGTATTTT. It translates to CASTRDRSTDTQYF.

This CDR3 reads CAWSADSSGNTIYF. The CDR3 region has the DNA TGTGCCTGGAGTGCCGACAGCTCTGGAAACACCATATATTTT. The V call is TRBV30, the J call TRBJ1-3; D might be TRBD1 (5 bases). Germline loops: CDR1 GTSNPN, CDR2 SVGIG (reference sequence). The CDR3 consists of 14 residues. The ends were cut back, 1 base at V and 0 bases at J, with 7 bases in the middle.

The CDR3: CASSPRYQETQYF. In DNA, the CDR3 is TGTGCCAGCAGCCCCCGGTACCAAGAGACCCAGTACTTC. This rearrangement joins TRBV5-6 to TRBJ2-5; D unresolved. From germline, CDR1 is SGHDT and CDR2 YYEEEE. Between the trimmed V and J ends, which lost 4 bases and 0 bases, there was a span of 7 bases. The CDR3 runs 13 residues.

J is TRBJ1-5 and V is TRBV7-2; D remains unclear. Germline CDR1 and CDR2: SGHTA and FQGNSA. The CDR3 totals 14 residues. Trimming left V 5 bases short and J 1 base short, with 9 bases between. This CDR3 is CASSLFKSNQPQHF. CDR3 in DNA: TGTGCCAGCAGCCTATTCAAGAGCAATCAGCCCCAGCATTTT. The whole variable domain, filled in from reference TRBV7-2 and TRBJ1-5, reads GAGVSQSPSNKVTEKGKDVELRCDPISGHTALYWYRQSLGQGLEFLIYFQGNSAPDKSGLPSDRFSAERTGGSVSTLTIQRTQQEDSAVYLCASSLFKSNQPQHFGDGTRLSIL.

This rearrangement joins TRBV25-1 to TRBJ1-5, with D tentatively TRBD1 (5 bases). The CDR3 has 12 amino acids. V lost 2 bases and J 6 bases, leaving 5 bases between the germline ends. In germline, CDR1 is MGHDK, CDR2 SYGVNS. Written as DNA, the CDR3 is TGTGCCAGCAGTGAACAGGGTCAGCCCCAGCATTTT. It encodes CASSEQGQPQHF.

The chain recombines TRBV7-2 with TRBJ2-5, with D uncertain. V gave up 0 bases and J gave up 5 bases, with 1 base separating them. Germline CDR1 is SGHTA and CDR2 is FQGNSA. CDR3 length equals 11 residues. DNA of the CDR3: TGTGCCAGCAGCTTAGCGGAGACCCAGTACTTC. Translating gives CASSLAETQYF.

V gene TRBV27 combines with J gene TRBJ2-7, with D hard to call. Germline V gives CDR1 MNHEY, CDR2 SMNVEV (reference sequence). The CDR3 covers 14 residues. V shed 2 bases and J shed 4 bases, with 12 bases lying between them. The CDR3 region is CASSLVGKAYEQYF. The DNA of the CDR3 is TGTGCCAGCAGTTTAGTTGGCAAAGCTTACGAGCAGTACTTC.

This clone turned up a few times. The chain links TRBV28 to TRBJ1-5, with no clear D. V lost 6 bases, J lost 4 bases, and 7 bases lay in between. Germline V gene data show CDR1 as MDHEN and CDR2 as SYDVKM. The CDR3 has 12 residues. The CDR3 spells CASRLLNQPQHF. The CDR3 nucleotides read TGTGCCAGCAGACTTCTGAATCAGCCCCAGCATTTT.

This chain connects TRBV5-4 to TRBJ2-1; 9 positions match TRBD2. The CDR3 runs to 17 residues. CDR1 is SGHNT and CDR2 is YYREEE in the germline V gene (reference sequence). With V trimmed by 1 base and J by 5 bases, 10 bases remained unmatched. The CDR3 loop is CASSLSYDERGDNEQFF. In nucleotides, the CDR3 is TGTGCCAGCAGCTTGTCATATGACGAGCGGGGGGACAATGAGCAGTTCTTC.

This chain uses TRBV15 with TRBJ1-2; D perhaps matches TRBD1 (6 bases). Trimming removed 3 bases from V and 4 bases from J, with 15 bases in between. The CDR3 totals 15 residues. CDR1 and CDR2 from the germline V gene are LNHNV and YYDKDF (reference sequence). The CDR3 DNA reads TGTGCCACCAGCAGGGCATATGGGGGGCTCTATGGCTACACCTTC. This encodes CATSRAYGGLYGYTF.

The chain links TRBV7-2 to TRBJ1-2, with 10 positions matching TRBD1. The CDR3 sequence is 15 residues long. The junction had 10 bases not matched to a gene; V was cut back by 3 bases and J by 9 bases. CDR1 is SGHTA, CDR2 FQGNSA, per germline. CDR3 nucleotides: TGTGCCAGCAGCTTGCAACGGGACAGGGGATCGAGCTACACCTTC. Translated, it gives CASSLQRDRGSSYTF.

CDR3 residues: CASSLTGGGYEQYF. The CDR3 DNA is TGTGCCAGCAGCTTAACAGGGGGCGGCTACGAGCAGTACTTC. The genes are TRBV7-8 and TRBJ2-7; 9 bases match TRBD1. The CDR3 has 14 amino acids. Trimming at V came to 2 bases and at J to 3 bases, leaving 2 bases not matched to a gene. Germline values: CDR1 SGHVS, CDR2 FQNEAQ.

The V and J genes are TRBV4-3 and TRBJ2-7; D is possibly TRBD2 (6 bases). Germline lookup yields CDR1 LGHNA and CDR2 YSLEER. There are 14 residues in the CDR3. Trimming left V 2 bases short and J 4 bases short, with 12 bases between. CDR3 sequence reads: CASSQSLRGYEQYF. The CDR3, as DNA: TGCGCCAGCAGCCAATCCCTTCGGGGGTACGAGCAGTACTTC.